One and the same sample provided the 6 T cell receptor beta chains below, sequenced in a study of T cell repertoires in cytomegalovirus infection (dated by TCRdb to the late 2010s). The antigens of these receptors remain unknown. Sequenced using an Illumina HiSeq 1500. The public reads were reprocessed in TCRdb via fastp at Q25 and MiXCR, keeping in-frame beta chains. Rows are unified per CDR3 protein, each entry keeping the most common DNA and genes. Within this sample are roughly 340,000 distinct CDR3 sequences, with 25% to 35% of them counted one time only. Roughly 20% of the sample is held by the ten biggest clonotypes. What the treatment or condition label conveys for this sample: in vitro stimulation with specific CMV peptide epitopes to enrich CMV-specific T cells. The sample here was cultured PBMCs, taken from culture after CMV antigen stimulation. Receptors originate from a human donor in good health (CMV status not recorded). Some clones in this sample may be carry-over from other donors' samples.

This clonotype was detected a few times. This chain joins TRBV7-9 and TRBJ2-2; a weak D match, TRBD1 (6 bases). This CDR3 spans 14 amino acids. Germline V gene data show CDR1 as SEHNR and CDR2 as FQNEAQ (reference sequence). Trimming stripped 5 bases from V and 3 bases from J, with 10 bases between. In nucleotides, the CDR3 is TGTGCCAGCAGCGCGGACAGATACACCGGGGAGCTGTTTTTT. Its protein product is CASSADRYTGELFF.

Only a few counts were recorded for this clonotype. The gene calls are TRBV7-8 and TRBJ1-3, with 7 bases aligning to TRBD1. Germline V gene sequence: CDR1 SGHVS, CDR2 FQNEAQ. The CDR3 totals 14 residues. J gave up 3 bases and V 5 bases, and 4 bases lay outside the gene matches. For the CDR3, the DNA is TGTGCCAGCAGCCCTACAGGGGTTGGAAACACCATATATTTT. Translation: CASSPTGVGNTIYF.

J is TRBJ1-3 and V is TRBV5-1; D is ambiguous. Germline V gene lookup returns CDR1 SGHRS and CDR2 YFSETQ. Trimming removed 0 bases at V and 5 bases at J, with 9 bases between. This CDR3 has 14 amino acids. The CDR3 region has the DNA TGCGCCAGCAGCTTGGATCGCCCGCGAAACACCATATATTTT. Protein: CASSLDRPRNTIYF.

There are a few counts of this clonotype. The rearrangement links TRBV28 to TRBJ1-5, with D possibly TRBD1 on 5 matching bases. V was cut by 5 bases and J by 4 bases, with 30 bases left in between. The CDR3 spans 20 residues. Per germline, CDR1 MDHEN and CDR2 SYDVKM. The CDR3 DNA sequence: TGTGCCAGCAGTCCCTTTATCTCCGGGGCCCTCCCAATGGCGAATCAGCCCCAGCATTTT. Amino acid sequence: CASSPFISGALPMANQPQHF.

There are many counts of this clonotype. This chain links TRBV28 with TRBJ1-6; D is possibly TRBD1 (6 bases). The CDR3 totals 17 residues. Per the germline V gene, CDR1 is MDHEN and CDR2 is SYDVKM. Trimming pared 6 bases from V and 1 base from J, leaving 16 bases between. DNA for the CDR3: TGTGCCAGCAGGGGAGATTTAGGACAGTCCTATAATTCACCCCTCCACTTT. Protein product: CASRGDLGQSYNSPLHF.

This clonotype was recorded at least ten times. The V call is TRBV7-2, the J call TRBJ2-5; the D is unclear. This CDR3 has 11 residues. With 9 bases removed from V and 1 base from J, the gap between germline ends came to 6 bases. In germline, CDR1 is SGHTA, CDR2 FQGNSA. This chain's CDR3 is CASTIQETQYF. CDR3 nucleotides: TGTGCCAGTACGATCCAAGAGACCCAGTACTTC.